The clone carrying this TCR beta chain came up a few times. MiXCR, run by TCRdb on the 5' RACE reads, gives a single entry per CDR3 protein. The repertoire holds over 130,000 distinct CDR3 sequences, roughly 13% seen once, with around 30% in the top ten. This sample was included in a study of T-cell memory formation after mild COVID-19. The V end was cut by 0 bases, the J end by 0 bases, with 13 bases between. Looked up from germline, CDR1 is SGHRS and CDR2 is YFSETQ. The CDR3 extends over 16 amino acids. The chain carries TRBV5-1 and TRBJ2-7; D might be TRBD2 (7 bases). The source of this sequence is an adult woman who had mild COVID-19 (a few samples of this study predate the infection). Cell type and time point are not known. Sequences were obtained from PBMCs or a T cell subset sorted from them (not recorded which). The CDR3 loop reads CASSLDGGPASYEQYF. CDR3 DNA: TGCGCCAGCAGCTTGGACGGGGGGCCTGCCTCCTACGAGCAGTACTTC.